The 5 T cell receptor beta chains presented below share a single source sample, sequenced in a study of blood T cell repertoires in COVID-19. Only in-frame clones appear in the TCRdb table, and some are missing; sequencing was by immunoSEQ multiplex PCR. The sample includes more than 110,000 clones, under 90% of them seen just once. The sample comprised peripheral blood. The source is a woman of 80 years or more in a cohort sampled during active or convalescent COVID-19.

The chain links TRBV6-5 to TRBJ1-2; 12 positions agree with TRBD1. J was trimmed by 6 bases and V by 7 bases; bases with no gene match: 6. The CDR3 spans 14 residues. CDR1 is MNHEY, CDR2 SVGAGI, per germline. CDR3 sequence reads: CASTPGTGGNGYTF. DNA for the CDR3: TGTGCCAGCACCCCCGGGACAGGGGGCAATGGCTACACCTTC.

This clone was found once. The chain has TRBV10-3 and TRBJ1-1; D is possibly TRBD1 (5 bases). CDR3 length equals 14 residues. From germline, CDR1 is ENHRY and CDR2 SYGVKD. Trimming removed 0 bases at V and 6 bases at J, with 11 bases between. CDR3 region: CAISESKGFPEAFF. CDR3 nucleotides: TGTGCCATCAGTGAGTCAAAGGGGTTCCCTGAAGCTTTCTTT.

The chain joins TRBV4-3 to TRBJ2-1; 13 positions agree with TRBD2. The CDR3 spans 22 residues. Germline CDR1 reads LGHNA; CDR2 reads YSLEER. J was trimmed by 1 base and V by 0 bases; bases with no gene match: 15. DNA of the CDR3: TGCGCCAGCAGCCAAGAGCAATGGGACACTAGCGGGGGGGCTCGTTCCTACAATGAGCAGTTCTTC. Translation gives CASSQEQWDTSGGARSYNEQFF.

The CDR3 reads CASSAHTGQSYNEQFF. CDR3 nucleotide sequence: TGTGCCAGCAGCGCCCACACGGGACAGTCATACAATGAGCAGTTCTTC. The chain combines TRBV9 with TRBJ2-1, with TRBD1 identical over 7 bases. Looked up from germline, CDR1 is SGDLS and CDR2 is YYNGEE. The CDR3 loop spans 16 amino acids. With 3 bases clipped from V and 4 bases from J, the junction kept 10 bases outside the gene matches.

V gene TRBV7-9 combines with J gene TRBJ1-1; 7 bases are a match to TRBD1. J lost 3 bases, V lost 7 bases, and 8 bases had no gene match. The CDR3 is made up of 14 amino acids. CDR1 is SEHNR and CDR2 is FQNEAQ in the germline V gene (reference sequence). This CDR3 reads CASTRQGMDTEAFF. The DNA of the CDR3 is TGTGCCAGCACCCGACAGGGAATGGACACTGAAGCTTTCTTT.